This entry concerns a single T cell receptor beta chain. Attachment of unique molecular identifiers was made to individual cDNA molecules. TCRdb used MiXCR to reprocess the 5' RACE reads, holding one entry per CDR3 protein. This sample has 100,000 to 130,000 distinct CDR3 sequences, with roughly 12% found just once. This CDR3 region has 15 residues. Germline V gives CDR1 LNHDA, CDR2 SQIVND (reference sequence). V shed 4 bases, J shed 2 bases, and the junction held 6 bases outside the gene matches. The record originates from a study of early T cells in non-severe SARS-CoV-2 infection. This receptor was taken from an adult who was a healthcare worker with PCR-confirmed SARS-CoV-2 infection or an uninfected control (not recorded which). J is TRBJ2-5 and V is TRBV19; 8 bases are shared with TRBD2. The sample comprised whole blood. In nucleotides, the CDR3 is TGTGCCAGTAGTAAGCGGGAGTCCCTTCAAGAGACCCAGTACTTC. Its translation: CASSKRESLQETQYF. Full variable domain (rest looked up from reference TRBV19 and TRBJ2-5): DGGITQSPKYLFRKEGQNVTLSCEQNLNHDAMYWYRQDPGQGLRLIYYSQIVNDFQKGDIAEGYSVSREKKESFPLTVTSAQKNPTAFYLCASSKRESLQETQYFGPGTRLLVL.